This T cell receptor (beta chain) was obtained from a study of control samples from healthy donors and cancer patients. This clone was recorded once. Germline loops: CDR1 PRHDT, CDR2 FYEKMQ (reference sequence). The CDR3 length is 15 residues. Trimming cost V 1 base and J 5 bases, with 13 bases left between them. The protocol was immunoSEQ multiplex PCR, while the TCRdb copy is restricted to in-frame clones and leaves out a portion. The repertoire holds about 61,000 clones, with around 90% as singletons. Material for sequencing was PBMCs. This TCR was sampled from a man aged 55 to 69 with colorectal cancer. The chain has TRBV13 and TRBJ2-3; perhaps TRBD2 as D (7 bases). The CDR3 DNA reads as TGTGCCAGCAGCTTAGCCGGGGGGCCGGAAGATACGCAGTATTTT. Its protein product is CASSLAGGPEDTQYF.